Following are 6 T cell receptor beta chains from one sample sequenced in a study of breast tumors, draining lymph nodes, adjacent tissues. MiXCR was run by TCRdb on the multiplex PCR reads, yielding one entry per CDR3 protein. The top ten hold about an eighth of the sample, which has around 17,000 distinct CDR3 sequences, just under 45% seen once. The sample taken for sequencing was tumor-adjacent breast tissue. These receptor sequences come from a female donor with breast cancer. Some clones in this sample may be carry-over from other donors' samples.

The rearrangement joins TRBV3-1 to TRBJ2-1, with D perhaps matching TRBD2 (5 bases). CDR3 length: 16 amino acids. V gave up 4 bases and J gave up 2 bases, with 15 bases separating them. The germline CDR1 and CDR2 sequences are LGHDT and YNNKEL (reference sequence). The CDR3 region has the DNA TGTGCCAGCAGCCCCACAACTAGTCGGGCCTACAATGAGCAGTTCTTC. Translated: CASSPTTSRAYNEQFF.

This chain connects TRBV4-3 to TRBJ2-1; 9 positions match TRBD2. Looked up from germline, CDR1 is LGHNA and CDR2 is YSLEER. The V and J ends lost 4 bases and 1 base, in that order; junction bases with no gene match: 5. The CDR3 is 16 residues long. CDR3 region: CASSRRTSESYNEQFF. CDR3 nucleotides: TGCGCCAGCAGCCGACGGACTAGCGAGTCCTACAATGAGCAGTTCTTC.

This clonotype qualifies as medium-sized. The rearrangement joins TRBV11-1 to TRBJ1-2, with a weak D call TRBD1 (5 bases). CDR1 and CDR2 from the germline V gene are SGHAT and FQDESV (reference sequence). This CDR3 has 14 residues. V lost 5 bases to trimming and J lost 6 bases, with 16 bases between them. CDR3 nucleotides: TGTGCCAGCAGCGTCAATCAGGGAATGGATGGCTACACCTTC. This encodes CASSVNQGMDGYTF.

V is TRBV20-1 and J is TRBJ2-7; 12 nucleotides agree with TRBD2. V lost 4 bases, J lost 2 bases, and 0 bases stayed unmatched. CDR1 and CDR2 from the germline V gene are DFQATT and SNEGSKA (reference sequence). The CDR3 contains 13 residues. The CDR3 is CSATSGRAYEQYF. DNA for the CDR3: TGCAGTGCTACTAGCGGGAGGGCCTACGAGCAGTACTTC.

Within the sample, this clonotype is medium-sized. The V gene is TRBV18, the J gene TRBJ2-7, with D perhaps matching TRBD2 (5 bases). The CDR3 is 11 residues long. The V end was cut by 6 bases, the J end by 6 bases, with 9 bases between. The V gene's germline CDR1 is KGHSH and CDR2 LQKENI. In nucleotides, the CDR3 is TGTGCCAGCTCCCTGGCGGGCGAGCAGTACTTC. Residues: CASSLAGEQYF.

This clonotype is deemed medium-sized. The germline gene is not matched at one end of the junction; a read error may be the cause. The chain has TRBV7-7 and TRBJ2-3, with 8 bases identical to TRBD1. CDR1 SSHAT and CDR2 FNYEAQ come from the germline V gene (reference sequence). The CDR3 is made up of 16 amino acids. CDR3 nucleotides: TGTGCTAGCAGCTTCGGGACAGGCCTCGGCACAGATACGCAGTATTTT. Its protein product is CASSFGTGLGTDTQYF.